Below are 2 T cell receptor beta chains sequenced from a single sample in a study of control samples from healthy donors and cancer patients. Profiled with immunoSEQ multiplex PCR; TCRdb holds only in-frame clones, not every one. The sample consists of over 100,000 clones, 92% of them appearing once. Specimen: blood. The source of these receptors is a woman between 45 and 60 years old in good health.

As concerns this clone: Germline is not matched at one junction end, which may reflect a read error. The chain couples TRBV7-4 to TRBJ2-2; the D call may be TRBD1 or TRBD2 (6 bases each). Germline V gene data show CDR1 as SGHVT and CDR2 as SQSDAQ. This CDR3 comprises 14 residues. The CDR3 spells CARKGGHQHRGAVF. For the CDR3, the DNA is TGTGCCAGGAAGGGGGGTCATCAACACCGGGGAGCTGTTTTT.

This chain joins TRBV6-1 and TRBJ1-4; D perhaps matches TRBD1 (5 bases). CDR1 and CDR2 (germline): MNHNS, SASEGT. V lost 4 bases to trimming and J lost 5 bases, with 17 bases between them. The CDR3 totals 16 residues. DNA of the CDR3: TGTGCCAGCAGTGTGCGGGGGGATCCGGGCAATGAAAAACTGTTTTTT. As protein: CASSVRGDPGNEKLFF.